Given below is one T cell receptor beta chain in context. The target antigen is unknown. The sample originates from a study of CD8+CD57+ T cells in acquired aplastic anemia. Study information: Sorted CD4+ and CD8+ cells yielded DNA averaging about 3.2 ug. As sequenced from healthy donors, CD4+ cells averaged about 11 million reads.

Study-level findings and limits: The study found no significant CD8+ Simpson's diversity difference between patients and controls. Overlapping CD8+ CDR3 repertoires of patients and controls contained twenty-nine shared sequences.

CDR3 and TCR beta VDJ profiling relied on genomic DNA as the template. TCRdb redid the calling of the reads with MiXCR, one entry per CDR3 protein. The sample lists around 170,000 distinct CDR3 sequences; 55% to 75% were seen once. Deletions cut 0 bases from V and 6 bases from J, with 11 bases between. The CDR3 covers 14 residues. CDR1 DFQATT and CDR2 SNEGSKA come from the germline V gene (reference sequence). Sequenced material: sorted CD4+, CD8+, or CD8+CD57+ T cells (not recorded which) from PBMCs. The TCR comes from a human donor in good health. The chain has TRBV20-1 and TRBJ2-2, with D perhaps given as TRBD1 or TRBD2 (6 bases each). CDR3 nucleotide sequence: TGCAGTGCTAGAGAAGAGGGGGGTGCCGGGGAGCTGTTTTTT. Translated, it gives CSAREEGGAGELFF.